The 17 T cell receptor beta chains below come from one sample, sequenced in a study of blood T cell repertoires in COVID-19. The repertoire was sequenced with immunoSEQ multiplex PCR; TCRdb's copy has only in-frame clones and lacks some. The sample lists around 150,000 clones, 75% to 90% seen once, with roughly 3% in the top ten. The sequenced sample was peripheral blood. All receptors come from a human donor with acute or convalescent COVID-19. The donor label of this sample is uncertain.

The rearrangement joins TRBV7-9 to TRBJ1-6; D may be TRBD1 (5 bases). Trimming took 4 bases from V and 3 from J, leaving 13 bases between them. Germline CDR1 is SEHNR and CDR2 is FQNEAQ (reference sequence). CDR3 length equals 16 residues. As DNA, the CDR3 is TGTGCCAGCAGCTCCGGCCGGACACTCTATAATTCACCCCTCCACTTT. It translates to CASSSGRTLYNSPLHF.

The rearrangement uses TRBV3-1 (or the pseudogene TRBV3-2) and TRBJ1-1; no clear D gene. Germline V gives CDR1 LGHDT, CDR2 YNNKEL (reference sequence). Trimming left V 2 bases short and J 8 bases short, with 12 bases between. This CDR3 region has 13 residues. This CDR3 reads CASSQREGNEAFF. Here the CDR3 DNA reads TGTGCCAGCAGCCAAAGGGAGGGAAACGAAGCTTTCTTT.

The sample holds many counts of this clone. The genes are TRBV21-1 and TRBJ1-5. TRBV21-1 is a listed pseudogene. This CDR3 is 14 amino acids long. The CDR3 DNA reads TGTGCCAGCAGCAACGGCCGGGGAAATCAGCCCCAGCATTTT. Translating it yields CASSNGRGNQPQHF.

The rearrangement links TRBV7-3 to TRBJ2-1, with 9 nucleotides matching TRBD2. The CDR3 is 15 amino acids. The germline V gene has CDR1 SGHTA and CDR2 FQGTGA. With V trimmed by 6 bases and J by 2 bases, 5 bases remained unmatched. The CDR3 bases are TGTGCCAGCAGTAGTATAGCGGGGGCCTACAATGAGCAGTTCTTC. Translated: CASSSIAGAYNEQFF.

The V and J genes are TRBV15 and TRBJ2-7; no clear D gene. V was clipped by 5 bases and J by 0 bases, with 11 bases between them. The CDR3 has 14 residues. Germline V gene lookup returns CDR1 LNHNV and CDR2 YYDKDF (reference sequence). The CDR3 sequence is CATSPRSNSYEQYF. CDR3 in DNA: TGTGCCACCAGCCCCCGGTCGAACTCCTACGAGCAGTACTTC.

This sequence joins TRBV6-2 or TRBV6-3 and TRBJ1-6; D perhaps matches TRBD1 (5 bases). Germline loops: CDR1 MNHEY, CDR2 SVGEGT. The CDR3 is 16 residues long. The V end was cut by 0 bases, the J end by 6 bases, with 12 bases between. In nucleotides, the CDR3 is TGTGCCAGCAGTTACTCGACGGTCAGGGCTAATTCACCCCTCCACTTT. This gives the protein CASSYSTVRANSPLHF.

The chain employs TRBV7-3 and TRBJ1-1; D is uncertain. The germline gives CDR1 SGHTA, CDR2 FQGTGA. V was trimmed by 2 bases and J by 1 base, leaving 5 bases between them. This CDR3 contains 13 residues. The CDR3 DNA reads TGTGCCAGCAGCTTAGGCACGAACACTGAAGCTTTCTTT. Its translation is CASSLGTNTEAFF.

This clone appeared a single time. The rearrangement uses TRBV6-1 and TRBJ1-6; 7 nucleotides line up with TRBD1. The germline CDR1 and CDR2 sequences are MNHNS and SASEGT. The junction had 2 bases not matched to a gene; V was cut back by 2 bases and J by 7 bases. This CDR3 contains 14 residues. CDR3 amino acids: CASSEMTGNSPLHF. CDR3 DNA sequence: TGTGCCAGCAGTGAAATGACAGGGAATTCACCCCTCCACTTT.

J is TRBJ2-3 and V is TRBV5-1; a possible D gene is TRBD2 (7 bases). With 7 bases removed from V and 6 bases from J, the gap between germline ends came to 15 bases. CDR1 SGHRS and CDR2 YFSETQ come from the germline V gene. This CDR3 contains 13 residues. Here the CDR3 DNA reads TGCGCCAGCCGGTGGGGGGGCCAGGATACGCAGTATTTT. Residues: CASRWGGQDTQYF.

The DNA for the CDR3 is TGTGCCAGCAGCTTGGACAGGGGTTCTTCACCCCTCCACTTT. Amino acid sequence: CASSLDRGSSPLHF. The chain recombines TRBV7-2 with TRBJ1-6; the match to TRBD1 covers 9 bases. Per the germline V gene, CDR1 is SGHTA and CDR2 is FQGNSA. The V and J ends lost 3 bases and 9 bases, in that order; junction bases with no gene match: 3. The CDR3 is made up of 14 amino acids.

The gene calls are TRBV5-4 and TRBJ1-2, with D possibly being TRBD1 (6 bases). Germline-derived CDR1 and CDR2 are SGHNT and YYREEE (reference sequence). The CDR3 is 14 residues long. V was shortened by 4 bases and J by 8 bases, with 18 bases between the two germline ends. The DNA for the CDR3 is TGTGCCAGCAGCCCGAGGGACACGTTTTCGGGCTACACCTTC. Protein: CASSPRDTFSGYTF. The full variable domain, rest sourced from reference TRBV5-4 and TRBJ1-2, is ETGVTQSPTHLIKTRGQQVTLRCSSQSGHNTVSWYQQALGQGPQFIFQYYREEENGRGNFPPRFSGLQFPNYSSELNVNALELDDSALYLCASSPRDTFSGYTFGSGTRLTVV.

The chain recombines TRBV9 with TRBJ2-2; TRBD1 aligns across 7 bases. V trimming: 5 bases; J trimming: 4 bases; junction bases outside the gene matches: 11. The CDR3 contains 16 residues. The germline CDR1 and CDR2 sequences are SGDLS and YYNGEE. The CDR3 DNA is TGTGCCAGCAGACCTCCGGGACAGTCGAGCACCGGGGAGCTGTTTTTT. The encoded protein is CASRPPGQSSTGELFF.

The chain is built from TRBV4-1 and TRBJ1-6, with D unresolved. CDR1 and CDR2 (germline): MGHRA, YSYEKL. CDR3 length equals 15 residues. Trimming cost V 6 bases and J 10 bases, with 19 bases left between them. The CDR3 sequence: CASSHVWSGGSPLHF. The CDR3, as DNA: TGCGCCAGCAGTCATGTGTGGAGTGGAGGGTCACCCCTCCACTTT.

This clone has just a few counts. The chain combines TRBV7-2 with TRBJ1-1, with D unresolved. The CDR3 covers 15 residues. Germline V gene data show CDR1 as SGHTA and CDR2 as FQGNSA. Deletions cut 2 bases from V and 1 base from J, with 11 bases between. DNA of the CDR3: TGTGCCAGCAGCTTATGGCGGGGAGAGAACACTGAAGCTTTCTTT. This codes for CASSLWRGENTEAFF.

This chain uses TRBV27 with TRBJ2-6; D gene unclear. Germline CDR1 is MNHEY and CDR2 is SMNVEV (reference sequence). Trimming shortened V by 6 bases and J by 2 bases, and 17 bases separated the two germline ends. The length of the CDR3 is 17 residues. The CDR3 DNA follows: TGTGCCAGCAGCCAAACCTTTTCAGAAGCTGGGGCCAACGTCCTGACTTTC. Its translation: CASSQTFSEAGANVLTF.

The CDR3 DNA reads TGTGCCAGCCGCGGACAGGGGAACACCGGGGAGCTGTTTTTT. Translating it yields CASRGQGNTGELFF. The chain uses TRBV27 and TRBJ2-2, with 8 bases fitting TRBD1. This CDR3 has 14 residues. Trimming at V came to 8 bases and at J to 1 base, leaving 3 bases not matched to a gene. Germline assignment: CDR1 MNHEY and CDR2 SMNVEV (reference sequence).

In its sample, this clone was seen a few times. V is TRBV6-2 or TRBV6-3 and J is TRBJ2-1, with D possibly TRBD1 on 6 matching bases. CDR3 length: 15 amino acids. The V and J ends lost 2 bases and 2 bases respectively, with 10 bases between them. CDR1 is MNHEY and CDR2 is SVGEGT in the germline V gene. The DNA of the CDR3 is TGTGCCAGCAGTTACGGGACACTAGCCTACAATGAGCAGTTCTTC. Translation gives CASSYGTLAYNEQFF.